The entry below gives a single T cell receptor beta chain sequence along with its context. Its antigen is undetermined. The source of the sample is a study of metastatic and nonmetastatic thyroid tumors. At the level of the study: Comparison of repertoires was carried out across blood and tumor or nodule tissue from malignant and benign thyroid patients.

Per the study methods: Clinicopathological groups supplied CDR3 differences that were used to build a distant-metastasis classifier for papillary thyroid cancer. Through MiXCR, TCRdb re-clonotyped the PCR reads. TCRdb, rather than the study authors, made the V and J calls. The repertoire has 30,000 to 45,000 clones, about 20% of them found once; the top ten carry around 16%. Germline CDR1 is DFQATT and CDR2 is SNEGSKA (reference sequence). The CDR3 runs to 16 residues. J gave up 4 bases and V 0 bases, and 8 bases lay outside the gene matches. Findings and limits, study-wide: Reported TCR beta diversity, measured in blood and tumor, was significantly higher for malignant thyroid tumors than for benign nodules.

Nobody among the patients had been given any treatment before thyroid surgery. This TCR was sampled from a female donor with papillary thyroid cancer or a benign thyroid nodule (not recorded which). Some clones in this sample may be carry-over from other donors' samples. The V gene is TRBV20-1, the J gene TRBJ2-1; 8 bases line up with TRBD1. The sample was blood. CDR3 loop: CSARDRARGPYNEQFF. CDR3 sequence (DNA): TGCAGTGCTAGAGATCGAGCCAGGGGGCCGTACAATGAGCAGTTCTTC.